This T cell receptor beta chain stems from a study of blood T cells in healthy people across ages. Regarding the study as a whole: As age increased, TCR beta diversity per million T cells fell in a roughly linear fashion.

The CDR3 runs to 13 residues. Germline loops: CDR1 KGHDR, CDR2 SFDVKD. The V end was cut by 3 bases, the J end by 3 bases, with 6 bases between. Primed by a sample-barcoded 5' primer and a J-beta primer mix, a second PCR proceeded for roughly 7 to 11 cycles. The yield of each sample was at least 2.5 million CDR3-containing paired-end reads. TCRdb re-called the 5' RACE reads through MiXCR, storing one row per CDR3 protein. The data hold 1,100,000 or so distinct CDR3 sequences, with more than 40% observed a single time. This clonotype turned up a few times. No antigen is known for it. They isolated at least 6 million PBMCs from each sample.

The specimen was blood. This TCR came from a woman aged 55 to 70 in good health. The chain has TRBV24-1 and TRBJ2-3, with a tentative D call TRBD1 (6 bases). The DNA for the CDR3 is TGTGCCACCAGTGATCAGGGGACAGATACGCAGTATTTT. Encoded protein: CATSDQGTDTQYF.